One sample yielded the 12 T cell receptor beta chains listed below, sequenced in a study of T cells in Graves' hyperthyroidism and ophthalmopathy. TCR beta CDR3 sequences were amplified from RNA transcripts. HTBI primers were the set used in a first-round RT-PCR of the TCR CDR3. A single record per CDR3 protein comes from TCRdb applying MiXCR to the multiplex PCR reads. The data show roughly 180,000 distinct CDR3 sequences, 9.4% seen once. Sequencing input: blood. All receptors derive from a woman aged 18-29 years with Graves' hyperthyroidism that later progressed to Graves' ophthalmopathy.

This clonotype came up many times. The CDR3 sequence is CATSRDEVSLPSYEQYF. The CDR3 DNA reads TGTGCCACCAGCAGAGATGAAGTTAGCCTCCCCTCCTACGAGCAGTACTTC. The genes are TRBV15 and TRBJ2-7; no firm D call. Germline CDR1 and CDR2: LNHNV and YYDKDF (reference sequence). There are 17 residues in the CDR3. V was pared by 0 bases and J by 0 bases, with 15 bases between.

The table lists this clonotype with many counts. V is TRBV7-3 and J is TRBJ2-1, with D tentatively TRBD2 (7 bases). V was clipped by 5 bases and J by 5 bases, with 22 bases between them. The germline CDR1 and CDR2 sequences are SGHTA and FQGTGA. CDR3 size: 17 residues. The CDR3 protein is CASSQTRDGGANNEQFF. The DNA for the CDR3 is TGTGCCAGCAGCCAAACCCGGGATGGGGGGGCCAACAATGAGCAGTTCTTC.

This clonotype was recorded at least ten times. The chain employs TRBV9 and TRBJ2-5; 8 bases align to TRBD1. The CDR3 loop spans 14 amino acids. Trimming removed 0 bases from V and 7 bases from J; junction bases left unmatched: 5. Per germline, CDR1 SGDLS and CDR2 YYNGEE. The CDR3: CASSVGDGTGTQYF. CDR3 coding DNA: TGTGCCAGCAGCGTAGGAGACGGGACAGGGACCCAGTACTTC.

This clonotype was recorded at least ten times. The rearrangement links TRBV6-2 or TRBV6-3 to TRBJ2-3; the match to TRBD2 covers 8 bases. V trimming: 5 bases; J trimming: 3 bases; junction bases outside the gene matches: 7. Looked up from germline, CDR1 is MNHEY and CDR2 is SVGEGT. This CDR3 region has 15 residues. The CDR3 loop reads CASSLSGIETDTQYF. DNA of the CDR3: TGTGCCAGCAGTCTTAGCGGGATAGAAACAGATACGCAGTATTTT.

This clonotype occurred a few times. The conserved closing phenylalanine or tryptophan is absent in this CDR3, likely reflecting a read error. The V gene is TRBV4-2, the J gene TRBJ1-1; the D gene is possibly TRBD1 (6 bases). This CDR3 is built from 13 residues. Germline V CDR1 and CDR2: LGHNA, YNFKEQ. V dropped 4 bases and J dropped 5 bases, with 11 bases sitting between them. The CDR3 reads CASSRQGRTEAFL. The CDR3 DNA sequence: TGTGCCAGCAGCCGGCAGGGGAGGACTGAAGCTTTCCTT.

This clonotype occurred many times. V gene TRBV15 combines with J gene TRBJ1-1; 8 nucleotides match TRBD1. This CDR3 is built from 20 residues. Germline V gives CDR1 LNHNV, CDR2 YYDKDF (reference sequence). Trimming at V came to 0 bases and at J to 3 bases, leaving 18 bases not matched to a gene. The CDR3 nucleotides are TGTGCCACCAGCAGAGATGTGATCAGGGGGCGCGTAAGTCCAGACACTGAAGCTTTCTTT. Its protein product is CATSRDVIRGRVSPDTEAFF.

Concerning this clonotype: Since a much larger clone is just one base distant, this may be a read error. J is TRBJ1-4 and V is TRBV11-2, with a weak D call TRBD1 (6 bases). CDR1 SGHAT and CDR2 FQNNGV come from the germline V gene. CDR3 size: 15 residues. The DNA of the CDR3 is TGTGCCAGCAGCCCAACAACAGGGCCGGGTGAAAAACCGTTTTTT. Its translation is CASSPTTGPGEKPFF.

The rearrangement links TRBV9 to TRBJ2-5, with D possibly TRBD1 on 5 matching bases. The CDR3 runs 15 residues. V lost 4 bases and J lost 5, with 18 bases in between. The germline gives CDR1 SGDLS, CDR2 YYNGEE. The DNA of the CDR3 is TGTGCCAGCAGCATAGATAGGGGCGTCAGGGAGACCCAGTACTTC. It encodes CASSIDRGVRETQYF.

This clonotype occurred many times. CDR3 in amino acids: CASSRTGATEAFF. CDR3 coding DNA: TGTGCCAGCAGCAGGACAGGGGCCACTGAAGCTTTCTTT. The chain has TRBV7-9 and TRBJ1-1, with 9 bases lining up with TRBD1. V trimming: 5 bases; J trimming: 4 bases; junction bases outside the gene matches: 2. The CDR3 is made up of 13 amino acids. The germline gives CDR1 SEHNR, CDR2 FQNEAQ (reference sequence).

This clonotype came up a few times. This may arise from a read error, as a much more abundant clone is one base away. V and J are TRBV9 and TRBJ1-1; D remains unclear. CDR1 SGDLS and CDR2 YYNGEE come from the germline V gene. CDR3 length: 12 amino acids. Trimming removed 0 bases from V and 6 bases from J, with 6 bases in between. CDR3 protein: CASSVGGSEAFF. The CDR3 DNA is TGTGCCAGCAGCGTAGGGGGTTCTGAAGCTTTCTTT.

This clonotype was counted only a few times. The rearrangement uses TRBV30 and TRBJ1-2; no reliable D call. V was trimmed by 1 base and J by 8 bases, leaving 17 bases between them. The germline gives CDR1 GTSNPN, CDR2 SVGIG (reference sequence). The CDR3 is 14 amino acids. The DNA of the CDR3 is TGTGCCTGGAGTGCCATTTCGGTTCTCGAAGGCTACACCTTC. Translating gives CAWSAISVLEGYTF.

This clonotype was counted ten times or more. This chain links TRBV15 with TRBJ1-2; TRBD1 aligns across 10 bases. CDR1 and CDR2 (germline): LNHNV, YYDKDF (reference sequence). J was trimmed by 2 bases and V by 5 bases; bases with no gene match: 2. CDR3 length equals 14 residues. The CDR3 loop is CATSPGQGNYGYTF. CDR3 bases: TGTGCCACCAGCCCGGGACAGGGGAACTATGGCTACACCTTC. Together with reference TRBV15 and TRBJ1-2, the CDR3 gives the full variable domain: DAMVIQNPRYQVTQFGKPVTLSCSQTLNHNVMYWYQQKSSQAPKLLFHYYDKDFNNEADTPDNFQSRRPNTSFCFLDIRSPGLGDTAMYLCATSPGQGNYGYTFGSGTRLTVV.